This T cell receptor (beta chain) stems from a study of molecular identifiers for immune sequencing clone quantification. At the level of the study: Split five ways in replicates, RNA from about 20,000 or 100,000 naive CD8 cells had four portions sequenced.

Study-level results: Spiked-in Jurkat TCR RNA corresponding to one cell was reported as detectable against approximately 900,000 naive cells.

The germline V and J ends were trimmed by 6 bases and 6 bases, with 14 bases remaining between them. CDR3 length: 12 residues. Germline loops: CDR1 DFQATT, CDR2 SNEGSKA (reference sequence). TCRdb recomputed calls from the PCR reads with MiXCR, one row per CDR3 protein. The sample holds roughly 300,000 distinct CDR3 sequences, about a quarter seen once. About this clonotype: Antigen unknown.

The sorting of naive CD8 T cells used the CD8+CD4-CCR7+CD45RA+ phenotype. The TCR was taken from a human donor in good health. Some libraries in this study had Jurkat cell RNA spiked in. V gene TRBV20-1 combines with J gene TRBJ1-1, with D perhaps TRBD1 (5 bases). Sequencing used naive CD8+ T cells from blood, with Jurkat cell RNA spiked in. Subset given: FACS-sorted CD8+CD4-CCR7+CD45RA+ naive T cells. The CDR3 is CSARDLGAEAFF. The CDR3 DNA sequence: TGCAGTGCACGGGACCTTGGAGCTGAAGCTTTCTTT.